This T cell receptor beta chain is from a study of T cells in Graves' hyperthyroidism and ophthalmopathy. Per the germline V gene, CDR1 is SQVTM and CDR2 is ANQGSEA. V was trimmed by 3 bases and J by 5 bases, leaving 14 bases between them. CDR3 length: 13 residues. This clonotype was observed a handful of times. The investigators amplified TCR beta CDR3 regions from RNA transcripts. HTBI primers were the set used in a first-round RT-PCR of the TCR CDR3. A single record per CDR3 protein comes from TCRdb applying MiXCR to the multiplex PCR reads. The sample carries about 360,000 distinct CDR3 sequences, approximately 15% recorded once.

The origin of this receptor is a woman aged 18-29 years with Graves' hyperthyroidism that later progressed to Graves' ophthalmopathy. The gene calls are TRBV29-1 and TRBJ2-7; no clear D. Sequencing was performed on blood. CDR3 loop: CSVDSLLGNEQYF. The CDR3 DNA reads TGCAGCGTTGACTCTCTGTTGGGGAACGAGCAGTACTTC.